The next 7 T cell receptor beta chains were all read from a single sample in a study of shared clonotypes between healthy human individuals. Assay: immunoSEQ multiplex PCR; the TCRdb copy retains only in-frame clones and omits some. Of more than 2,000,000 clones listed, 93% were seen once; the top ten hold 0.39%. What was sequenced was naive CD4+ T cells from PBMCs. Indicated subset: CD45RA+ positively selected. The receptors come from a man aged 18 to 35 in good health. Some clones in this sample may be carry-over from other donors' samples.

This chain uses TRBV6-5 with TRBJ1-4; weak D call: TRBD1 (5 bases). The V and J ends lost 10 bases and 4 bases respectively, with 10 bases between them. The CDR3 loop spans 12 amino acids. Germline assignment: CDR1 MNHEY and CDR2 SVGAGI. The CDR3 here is CATGGSNEKLFF. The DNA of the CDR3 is TGTGCCACCGGGGGGAGTAATGAAAAACTGTTTTTT.

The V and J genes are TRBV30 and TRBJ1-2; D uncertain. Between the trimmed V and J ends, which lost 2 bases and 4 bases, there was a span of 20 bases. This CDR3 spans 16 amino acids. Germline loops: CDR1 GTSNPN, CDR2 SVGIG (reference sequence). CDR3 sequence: CAWSILEEGFFYGYTF. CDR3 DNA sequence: TGTGCCTGGAGTATCCTAGAGGAGGGATTCTTCTATGGCTACACCTTC.

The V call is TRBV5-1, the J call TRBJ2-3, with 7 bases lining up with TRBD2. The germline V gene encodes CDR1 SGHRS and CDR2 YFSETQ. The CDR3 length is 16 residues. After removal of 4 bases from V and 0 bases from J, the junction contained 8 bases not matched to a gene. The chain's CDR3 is CASSRGGRTSTDTQYF. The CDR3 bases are TGCGCCAGCAGCCGGGGCGGGAGAACTAGCACAGATACGCAGTATTTT.

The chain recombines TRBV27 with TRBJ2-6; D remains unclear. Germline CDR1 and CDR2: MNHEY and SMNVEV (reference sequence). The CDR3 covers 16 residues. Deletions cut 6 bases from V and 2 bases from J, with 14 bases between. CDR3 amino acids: CASSLTKPAGANVLTF. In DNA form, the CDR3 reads TGTGCCAGCAGCTTGACCAAGCCCGCTGGGGCCAACGTCCTGACTTTC.

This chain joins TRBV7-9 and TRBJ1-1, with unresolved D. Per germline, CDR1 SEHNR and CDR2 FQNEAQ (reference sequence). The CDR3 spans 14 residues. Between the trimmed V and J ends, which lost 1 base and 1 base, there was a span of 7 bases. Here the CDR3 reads CASSLGVANTEAFF. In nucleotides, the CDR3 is TGTGCCAGCAGCTTAGGGGTAGCGAACACTGAAGCTTTCTTT.

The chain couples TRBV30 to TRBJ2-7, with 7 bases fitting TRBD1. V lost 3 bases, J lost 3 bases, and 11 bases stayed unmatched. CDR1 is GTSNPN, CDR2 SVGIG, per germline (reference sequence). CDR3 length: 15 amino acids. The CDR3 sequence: CAWSPNPGQSYEQYF. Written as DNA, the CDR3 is TGTGCCTGGAGCCCAAACCCGGGACAGAGCTACGAGCAGTACTTC.

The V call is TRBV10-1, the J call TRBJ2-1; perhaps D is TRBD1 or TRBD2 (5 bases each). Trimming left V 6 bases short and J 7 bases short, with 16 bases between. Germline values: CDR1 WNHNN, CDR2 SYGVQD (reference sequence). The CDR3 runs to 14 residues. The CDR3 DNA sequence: TGCGCCAGCAGAAGGGACGGTTCAATGAATGAGCAGTTCTTC. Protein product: CASRRDGSMNEQFF.